The rows below give T cell receptor beta chains drawn from one sample of a study of blood T cell repertoires in COVID-19. Using immunoSEQ multiplex PCR, the repertoire was profiled, and TCRdb retains in-frame clones only, with some absent. The repertoire holds roughly 200,000 clones, more than 80% seen once, with over 1% in the top ten. Sequencing input: peripheral blood. These receptors were obtained from a young woman with COVID-19, enrolled during active disease. CDR3s include the opening cysteine and the closing phenylalanine or tryptophan. The D gene is left open where the match is weak. Clone sizes are given selectively: once, few, many, or a class where the clone is expanded.

CDR3 length	V gene	D gene	clone size	J gene	CDR3 protein	CDR3 DNA
15	TRBV7-2	-	-	TRBJ1-3	CASSQRLSSGNTIYF	TGTGCCAGCAGCCAGCGGCTGAGCTCTGGAAACACCATATATTTT
16	TRBV3-1/TRBV3-2	TRBD1	-	TRBJ2-2	CASGRRDSLNTGELFF	TGTGCCAGCGGCCGCCGGGACAGTCTTAACACCGGGGAGCTGTTTTTT
15	TRBV7-3	TRBD2	few	TRBJ2-5	CASSASGEGWETQYF	TGTGCCAGCAGCGCAAGCGGGGAAGGTTGGGAGACCCAGTACTTC
12	TRBV24-1	-	-	TRBJ2-1	CATSTIKNEQFF	TGTGCCACCAGTACTATTAAGAATGAGCAGTTCTTC
12	TRBV29-1	-	few	TRBJ1-3	CSVGGSGNTIYF	TGCAGCGTCGGAGGCTCTGGAAACACCATATATTTT
16	TRBV28	TRBD1	-	TRBJ1-5	CASSDETGSENQPQHF	TGTGCCAGCAGCGACGAGACAGGGTCGGAGAATCAGCCCCAGCATTTT
17	TRBV19	-	-	TRBJ2-1	CASSTPLSGLTYNEQFF	TGTGCCAGTAGTACACCTCTTTCGGGGTTAACCTACAATGAGCAGTTCTTC
12	TRBV6-5	TRBD2	-	TRBJ2-1	CASTTSGGEQFF	TGTGCCAGCACGACTAGCGGGGGTGAGCAGTTCTTC
14	TRBV27	-	-	TRBJ1-1	CASSPAPELTEAFF	TGTGCCAGCAGTCCCGCCCCCGAGCTAACTGAAGCTTTCTTT
16	TRBV24-1	TRBD1	-	TRBJ2-2	CATSDPGQGATGELFF	TGTGCCACCAGTGATCCGGGACAGGGGGCGACCGGGGAGCTGTTTTTT
16	TRBV28	TRBD1	-	TRBJ1-2	CASIPPRPDRGYGYTF	TGTGCCAGCATCCCGCCCAGACCGGACAGGGGCTATGGCTACACCTTC
15	TRBV6-2/TRBV6-3	-	-	TRBJ1-5	CASSYRGGGNQPQHF	TGTGCCAGCAGTTATCGGGGAGGGGGCAATCAGCCCCAGCATTTT
14	TRBV27	TRBD1	few	TRBJ1-2	CASSLKGGNYGYTF	TGTGCCAGCAGTTTAAAAGGGGGCAACTATGGCTACACCTTC
14	TRBV7-8	TRBD1	-	TRBJ1-5	CASRLQGSNQPQHF	TGTGCCAGCAGACTACAGGGGAGCAATCAGCCCCAGCATTTT
14	TRBV4-3	-	-	TRBJ2-3	CASSQVLATDTQYF	TGCGCCAGCAGCCAAGTACTAGCCACAGATACGCAGTATTTT
17	TRBV13	TRBD2	-	TRBJ2-7	CASSPLTSGRDQYEQYF	TGTGCCAGCAGCCCTTTGACTAGCGGGAGGGATCAGTACGAGCAGTACTTC
16	TRBV9	TRBD1	-	TRBJ2-7	CASSVRDRDRPYEQYF	TGTGCCAGCAGCGTAAGAGACAGGGACCGACCCTACGAGCAGTACTTC
15	TRBV18	-	once	TRBJ2-7	CASSPDRTYSYEQYF	TGTGCCAGCTCACCAGACAGGACCTACTCCTACGAGCAGTACTTC
16	TRBV6-1	-	-	TRBJ2-1	CASSGVTKSSYNEQFF	TGTGCCAGCAGTGGAGTAACGAAAAGCTCCTACAATGAGCAGTTCTTC
19	TRBV27	-	-	TRBJ2-7	CASSLSKSRLAAISYEQYF	TGTGCCAGCAGTTTATCGAAGAGTAGGTTAGCGGCCATCTCCTACGAGCAGTACTTC
15	TRBV6-2/TRBV6-3	TRBD2	-	TRBJ2-5	CASSYMSGGGKTQYF	TGTGCCAGCAGTTACATGAGCGGGGGTGGAAAGACCCAGTACTTC
14	TRBV9	-	-	TRBJ1-3	CASSGDLGGNTIYF	TGTGCCAGCAGCGGGGATCTCGGGGGGAACACCATATATTTT
13	TRBV25-1	-	-	TRBJ1-6	CASSEYPDSPLHF	TGTGCCAGCAGTGAATATCCGGATTCACCCCTCCACTTT
16	TRBV9	TRBD2	-	TRBJ2-3	CASSGGTSGLTDTQYF	TGTGCCAGCAGCGGAGGGACTAGCGGGCTCACAGATACGCAGTATTTT